This TCR beta chain derives from a study of blood T cell repertoires in COVID-19. This CDR3 is 16 amino acids long. J gave up 6 bases and V 5 bases, and 11 bases lay outside the gene matches. Germline V lookup: CDR1 LNHDA, CDR2 SQIVND (reference sequence). TCRdb's table, derived via immunoSEQ multiplex PCR, lists solely in-frame clones and lacks some. The data show around 91,000 clones, with around 85% seen just once and under 15% held by the top ten. Only a few counts were recorded for this clone. This sequence was found in a human donor in a cohort sampled during active COVID-19. Material for sequencing was peripheral blood. This rearrangement joins TRBV19 to TRBJ2-1; TRBD1 matches 9 bases. CDR3 residues: CASSLPTGTGINEQFF. As DNA, the CDR3 is TGTGCCAGTAGTTTACCTACCGGGACAGGGATCAATGAGCAGTTCTTC.